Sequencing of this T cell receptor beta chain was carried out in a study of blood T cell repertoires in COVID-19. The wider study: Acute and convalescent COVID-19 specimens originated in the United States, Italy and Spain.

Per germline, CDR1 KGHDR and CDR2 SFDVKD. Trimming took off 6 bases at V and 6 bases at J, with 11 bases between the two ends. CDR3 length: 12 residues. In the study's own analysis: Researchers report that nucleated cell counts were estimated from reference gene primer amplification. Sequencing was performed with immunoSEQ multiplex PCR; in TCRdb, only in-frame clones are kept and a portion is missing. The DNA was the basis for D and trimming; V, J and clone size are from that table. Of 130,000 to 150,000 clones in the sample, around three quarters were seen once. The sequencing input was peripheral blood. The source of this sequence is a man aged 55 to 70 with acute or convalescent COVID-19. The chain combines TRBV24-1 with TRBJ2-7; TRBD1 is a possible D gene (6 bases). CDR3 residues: CATSRGYGEQYF. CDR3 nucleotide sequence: TGTGCCACCAGTAGGGGGTATGGCGAGCAGTACTTC.